This TCR beta chain was observed in a study of cytomegalovirus exposure and HLA in healthy donors. General study points: What was likely a sequencing artifact was a cluster of highly shared sequence variants.

It was with 60 Vbeta and 13 Jbeta primers that the PCR ran. Libraries were prepared by immunoSEQ multiplex PCR; TCRdb keeps only in-frame clonotypes and omits some of them. Here the sample spans over 150,000 clones, around 75% being singletons. A remark on this clone: Its antigen is unknown.

This TCR derives from a man between 18 and 29 years old in good health and CMV-seronegative. Sequences were obtained from PBMCs.

The CDR3 sequence is CASSPSLELTGELFF. The CDR3, as DNA: TGCGCCAGCAGCCCCTCCCTGGAGTTGACCGGGGAGCTGTTTTTT. The chain recombines TRBV4-3 with TRBJ2-2; D not resolved. The germline V gene has CDR1 LGHNA and CDR2 YSLEER. With 4 bases removed from V and 5 bases from J, the gap between germline ends came to 14 bases. The CDR3 contains 15 residues.